The 6 T cell receptor beta chains presented below share a single source sample, sequenced in a study of T cells in Graves' hyperthyroidism and ophthalmopathy. Template material for amplifying TCR beta CDR3 regions consisted of RNA transcripts. The TCR CDR3 was amplified in a first-round RT-PCR using the HTBI primer set. TCRdb re-analysed the multiplex PCR reads in MiXCR, keeping a single row per CDR3 protein. Of roughly 500,000 distinct CDR3 sequences listed, around a quarter are singletons. The sequenced sample was blood. These receptors were obtained from a woman in her thirties with Graves' ophthalmopathy.

This clonotype was counted at least ten times. This chain links TRBV19 with TRBJ1-5, with D perhaps matching TRBD1 (6 bases). CDR1 and CDR2 from the germline V gene are LNHDA and SQIVND (reference sequence). The CDR3 runs to 16 residues. V lost 1 base and J 1 base, leaving 11 bases between the germline ends. CDR3 protein: CASSIGTGRSNQPQHF. In DNA form, the CDR3 reads TGTGCCAGTAGTATAGGAACAGGGAGGAGCAATCAGCCCCAGCATTTT.

V usage is TRBV4-1 and J usage is TRBJ1-1; D is unclear. The CDR3 has 14 residues. Germline V lookup: CDR1 MGHRA, CDR2 YSYEKL. With 7 bases removed from V and 1 base from J, the gap between germline ends came to 13 bases. CDR3 coding DNA: TGCGCCAGCACAAACCCCCCCGGGAACACTGAAGCTTTCTTT. It yields the protein CASTNPPGNTEAFF.

This clonotype was picked up a small number of times. The chain couples TRBV15 to TRBJ2-7; tentative D call: TRBD1 (6 bases). V lost 5 bases and J lost 0, with 14 bases in between. Germline values: CDR1 LNHNV, CDR2 YYDKDF (reference sequence). This CDR3 is built from 15 residues. For the CDR3, the DNA is TGTGCCACCAGCTGGCGACAGGCCGACTCCTACGAGCAGTACTTC. This sequence encodes CATSWRQADSYEQYF.

This clonotype occurred many times. The chain combines TRBV12-3 or TRBV12-4 with TRBJ1-1; 7 nucleotides agree with TRBD1. The CDR3 length is 11 residues. V lost 6 bases, J lost 10 bases, and 5 bases stayed unmatched. CDR3 loop: CASSQKGAAFF. DNA of the CDR3: TGTGCCAGCAGCCAAAAGGGGGCAGCTTTCTTT.

This sequence joins TRBV2 and TRBJ2-7; D tentatively fits TRBD1 or TRBD2 (6 bases each). V lost 5 bases, J lost 4 bases, and 15 bases lay in between. This CDR3 has 14 residues. The germline V gene has CDR1 SNHLY and CDR2 FYNNEI. In DNA, the CDR3 is TGTGCCAGCAGTACGGGGGCGGCTCCTTACGAGCAGTACTTC. This encodes CASSTGAAPYEQYF.

About this clonotype: This clone may be a read error of a much larger clone one base away. The rearrangement links TRBV29-1 to TRBJ1-5; D remains unclear. The CDR3 has 13 amino acids. CDR1 SQVTM and CDR2 ANQGSEA come from the germline V gene. This chain's CDR3 is CGVCEGLSQPQHF. The CDR3 bases are TGCGGCGTTTGTGAAGGGTTGAGTCAGCCCCAGCATTTT.